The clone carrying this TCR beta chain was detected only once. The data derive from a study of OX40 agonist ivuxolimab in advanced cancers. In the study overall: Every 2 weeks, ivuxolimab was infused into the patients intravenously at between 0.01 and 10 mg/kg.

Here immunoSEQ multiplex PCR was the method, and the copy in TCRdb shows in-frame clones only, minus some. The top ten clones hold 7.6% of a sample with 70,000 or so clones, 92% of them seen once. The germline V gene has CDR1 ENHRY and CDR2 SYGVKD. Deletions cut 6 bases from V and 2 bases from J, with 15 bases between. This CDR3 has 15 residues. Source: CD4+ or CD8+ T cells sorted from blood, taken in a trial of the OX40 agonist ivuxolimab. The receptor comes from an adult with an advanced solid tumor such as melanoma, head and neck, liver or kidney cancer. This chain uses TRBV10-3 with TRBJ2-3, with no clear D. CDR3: CAIRGSLVTTDTQYF. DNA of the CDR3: TGTGCCATCAGGGGTAGCTTGGTAACCACAGATACGCAGTATTTT.